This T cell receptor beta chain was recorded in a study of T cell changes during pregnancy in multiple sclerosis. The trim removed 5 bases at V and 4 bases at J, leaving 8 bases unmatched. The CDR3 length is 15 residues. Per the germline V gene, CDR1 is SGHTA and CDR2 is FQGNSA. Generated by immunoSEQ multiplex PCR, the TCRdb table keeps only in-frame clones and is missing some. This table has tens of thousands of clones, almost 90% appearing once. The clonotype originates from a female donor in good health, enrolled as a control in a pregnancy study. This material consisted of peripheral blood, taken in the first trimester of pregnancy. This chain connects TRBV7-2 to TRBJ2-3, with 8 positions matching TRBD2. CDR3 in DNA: TGTGCCAGCAGCCTCCTAGCGGGTGGGCCAGATACGCAGTATTTT. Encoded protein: CASSLLAGGPDTQYF.